This is a list of T cell receptor beta chains from one sample in a study of early T cells in non-severe SARS-CoV-2 infection. One entry per CDR3 protein, called by TCRdb with MiXCR from the 5' RACE reads. The repertoire holds about 94,000 distinct CDR3 sequences, approximately 13% seen once, with over 2% in the top ten. What was sequenced was whole blood. The receptors come from an adult who was a healthcare worker with PCR-confirmed SARS-CoV-2 infection or an uninfected control (not recorded which). Each CDR3 is given with its conserved first and last residue. The D gene is left open where the match is weak. Clone size is stated in some rows and not others, as once, few, many or a class when expanded.

d_call: .
v_call: TRBV2
j_call: TRBJ1-5
clone_size: .
cdr3_nt: TGTGCCAGCAATGGGCCAGTTAGCAATCAGCCCCAGCATTTT
cdr3_aa: CASNGPVSNQPQHF

d_call: .
v_call: TRBV27
j_call: TRBJ2-7
clone_size: .
cdr3_nt: TGTGCCAGCAGTTCAGGACTGGGCGGCTACGAGCAGTACTTC
cdr3_aa: CASSSGLGGYEQYF

d_call: .
v_call: TRBV2
j_call: TRBJ2-2
clone_size: .
cdr3_nt: TGTGCCAGGATCTCCAACACCGGGGAGCTGTTTTTT
cdr3_aa: CARISNTGELFF

d_call: TRBD1
v_call: TRBV28
j_call: TRBJ2-7
clone_size: few
cdr3_nt: TGTGCCAGCAGGCCCGGTGGGACAGGGGTAGGGCAGTACTTC
cdr3_aa: CASRPGGTGVGQYF

d_call: .
v_call: TRBV28
j_call: TRBJ1-1
clone_size: few
cdr3_nt: TGTGCCAGCAGCCGTATTAAGACTGAAGCTTTCTTT
cdr3_aa: CASSRIKTEAFF

d_call: TRBD2
v_call: TRBV7-2
j_call: TRBJ2-1
clone_size: few
cdr3_nt: TGTGCCAGCAGCTTAGCTGAACTAGCGGGGGTCGATGAGCAGTTCTTC
cdr3_aa: CASSLAELAGVDEQFF

d_call: .
v_call: TRBV29-1
j_call: TRBJ1-4
clone_size: many
cdr3_nt: TGCAGCGCTGAAGGTCCAGGAGGCAGGGAAGTTGCAACTAATGAAAAACTGTTTTTT
cdr3_aa: CSAEGPGGREVATNEKLFF

d_call: .
v_call: TRBV11-2
j_call: TRBJ2-1
clone_size: few
cdr3_nt: TGTGCCAGCAGCTGGGCGGGTCCCGAGTGGGAGCAGTTCTTC
cdr3_aa: CASSWAGPEWEQFF

d_call: .
v_call: TRBV27
j_call: TRBJ1-2
clone_size: .
cdr3_nt: TGTGCCAGCAGTTTGGCCCCCGGGATTTACGGCCCCAACTATGGCTACACCTTC
cdr3_aa: CASSLAPGIYGPNYGYTF

d_call: .
v_call: TRBV12-3/TRBV12-4
j_call: TRBJ1-4
clone_size: many
cdr3_nt: TGTGCCAGCAGTTTGTACCCCGACGGGGGAAAACTGTTTTTT
cdr3_aa: CASSLYPDGGKLFF

d_call: .
v_call: TRBV2
j_call: TRBJ1-1
clone_size: few
cdr3_nt: TGTGCCAGCAGAGTCGATGAGGCTTTCTTT
cdr3_aa: CASRVDEAFF

d_call: TRBD1
v_call: TRBV12-3/TRBV12-4
j_call: TRBJ2-1
clone_size: .
cdr3_nt: TGTGCCAGCAGAAATCTGGACAGGGGACTAAGGATGTTGCGTCACAATGAGCAGTTCTTC
cdr3_aa: CASRNLDRGLRMLRHNEQFF

d_call: TRBD1
v_call: TRBV28
j_call: TRBJ1-5
clone_size: .
cdr3_nt: TGTGCCAGCAGTTACGACAGGGATGGCCAGCCCCAGCATTTT
cdr3_aa: CASSYDRDGQPQHF

d_call: .
v_call: TRBV7-9
j_call: TRBJ2-7
clone_size: .
cdr3_nt: TGTGCCAGCAGCCCCAGTGAGGGGCGGGGCCCTTACGAGCAGTACTTC
cdr3_aa: CASSPSEGRGPYEQYF

d_call: TRBD1
v_call: TRBV7-2
j_call: TRBJ1-2
clone_size: .
cdr3_nt: TGTGCCAGCAGCTTAGCGGGGACAGGGGGAAGTGGCTACACCTTC
cdr3_aa: CASSLAGTGGSGYTF

d_call: .
v_call: TRBV2
j_call: TRBJ2-1
clone_size: many
cdr3_nt: TGTGCCAGCAGTGAAGTTGTTGGTAGCGCTGGTGAGCAGTTCTTC
cdr3_aa: CASSEVVGSAGEQFF

d_call: TRBD2
v_call: TRBV5-4
j_call: TRBJ2-5
clone_size: few
cdr3_nt: TGTGCCAGCAGCCTGGGCGGACTAGCGGGCGAGGGGACCCAGTACTTC
cdr3_aa: CASSLGGLAGEGTQYF

d_call: .
v_call: TRBV27
j_call: TRBJ1-1
clone_size: few
cdr3_nt: TGTGCCAGCAGTTGGGGTGAGGTCACGAACACTGAAGCTTTCTTT
cdr3_aa: CASSWGEVTNTEAFF

d_call: .
v_call: TRBV5-5
j_call: TRBJ2-2
clone_size: many
cdr3_nt: TGTGCCAGCAGCTCGGGGGGCGGAACCGGGGAGCTGTTTTTT
cdr3_aa: CASSSGGGTGELFF

d_call: .
v_call: TRBV27
j_call: TRBJ2-1
clone_size: .
cdr3_nt: TGTGCCAGCAGTTTGGAGGGGAGAACCTACAATGAGCAGTTCTTC
cdr3_aa: CASSLEGRTYNEQFF

d_call: .
v_call: TRBV5-1
j_call: TRBJ2-1
clone_size: few
cdr3_nt: TGCGCCAGCAGCCAGAACGCCCGACAGACCCCACCGCAGGAGCAGTTCTTC
cdr3_aa: CASSQNARQTPPQEQFF

d_call: .
v_call: TRBV29-1
j_call: TRBJ2-7
clone_size: .
cdr3_nt: TGCAGCGTTGAATCGGCCTACGAGCAGTACTTC
cdr3_aa: CSVESAYEQYF

d_call: .
v_call: TRBV14
j_call: TRBJ2-2
clone_size: many
cdr3_nt: TGTGCCAGCAGCCAAGAAGGACGGGTGAGGAACACCGGGGAGCTGTTTTTT
cdr3_aa: CASSQEGRVRNTGELFF

d_call: .
v_call: TRBV6-2/TRBV6-3
j_call: TRBJ1-6
clone_size: many
cdr3_nt: TGTGCCAGCAGGAGAGGAGATTCACCCCTCCACTTT
cdr3_aa: CASRRGDSPLHF

d_call: .
v_call: TRBV20-1
j_call: TRBJ1-4
clone_size: many
cdr3_nt: TGCAGTGCTAGAGATCAGGTGATCGGAGAAAAACTGTTTTTT
cdr3_aa: CSARDQVIGEKLFF

d_call: .
v_call: TRBV7-2
j_call: TRBJ1-2
clone_size: few
cdr3_nt: TGTGCCAGCAGCTTAGTTCAGGGGAACGGCTACACCTTC
cdr3_aa: CASSLVQGNGYTF

d_call: .
v_call: TRBV20-1
j_call: TRBJ2-1
clone_size: few
cdr3_nt: TGCAGTGCTAGCGGGGGGCGGCATGAGCAGTTCTTC
cdr3_aa: CSASGGRHEQFF

d_call: TRBD1
v_call: TRBV7-8
j_call: TRBJ1-5
clone_size: few
cdr3_nt: TGTGCCAGCAGCCAAGGGTACAGGGGGCGCGACAGCAATCAGCCCCAGCATTTT
cdr3_aa: CASSQGYRGRDSNQPQHF

d_call: .
v_call: TRBV6-5
j_call: TRBJ1-2
clone_size: .
cdr3_nt: TGTGCCAGCAGCCGATTGGGGGATGGCTACACCTTC
cdr3_aa: CASSRLGDGYTF

d_call: TRBD1
v_call: TRBV7-2
j_call: TRBJ2-1
clone_size: few
cdr3_nt: TGTGCCAGCCAATCCGGGACAGTTTACAATGAGCAGTTCTTC
cdr3_aa: CASQSGTVYNEQFF

d_call: .
v_call: TRBV3-1
j_call: TRBJ2-2
clone_size: .
cdr3_nt: TGTGCCAGCAGCCAAGAGTATGGGGAGCTGTTTTTT
cdr3_aa: CASSQEYGELFF

d_call: .
v_call: TRBV3-1
j_call: TRBJ2-2
clone_size: .
cdr3_nt: TGTGCCAGCAGCCAAGCATGGGGGCGAGAAACCGGGGAGCTGTTTTTT
cdr3_aa: CASSQAWGRETGELFF